The entry below gives a single T cell receptor beta chain sequence along with its context. Its antigen remains unidentified. This entry is derived from a study of T cell responses to AZD1222 COVID-19 vaccine. Overall study findings and caveats: Receipt of two AZD1222 doses was followed by a rise in Spike-specific TCR breadth and depth. Repertoires were obtained only post-peak T cell response.

Germline CDR1 SGHVS, CDR2 FQNEAQ. The V end was cut by 2 bases, the J end by 2 bases, with 12 bases between. The CDR3 contains 15 residues. Using immunoSEQ multiplex PCR, the repertoire was profiled, and TCRdb retains in-frame clones only, with some absent. The table shows more than 95,000 clones, with around nine tenths occurring only once. The chain couples TRBV7-8 to TRBJ1-2, with D possibly TRBD1 on 6 matching bases. Source: peripheral blood, taken 28 days after the second dose of the MenACWY control vaccine. The TCR comes from an adult who received the MenACWY meningococcal vaccine as a control. The CDR3 is CASSLRTATNYGYTF. The CDR3 bases are TGTGCCAGCAGCTTACGGACAGCCACGAACTATGGCTACACCTTC.